These T cell receptor beta chains were read from a single sample in a study of blood T cell repertoires in COVID-19. The assay was immunoSEQ multiplex PCR, and TCRdb's table has in-frame clones only and misses some. This table has some 80,000 clones, around 82% appearing once. Sequencing input: peripheral blood. The source of these receptors is a man between 60 and 75 years old with COVID-19, enrolled during active disease. CDR3s leave out the opening cysteine and the closing phenylalanine or tryptophan.

j_call	v_call	cdr3_aa
TRBJ1-1	TRBV5-1	ASSAGDSGATEAF
TRBJ2-5	TRBV6-5	ASKYDPTGGETQY
TRBJ1-6	TRBV18	ASSPQESSYNSPLH
TRBJ2-6	TRBV30	AWSPDSSGANVLT
TRBJ2-3	TRBV5-1	ASSPSAGGGASDTQY
TRBJ2-3	TRBV11-2	ASSLVGGGTDTQY
TRBJ2-7	TRBV27	ASSSRGSYEQY
TRBJ2-7	TRBV2	ASSDRVFYEQY
TRBJ2-1	TRBV6-1	ASSGSQGRSYNEQF
TRBJ2-1	TRBV5-8	ASNLGRDRNEQF
TRBJ2-1	TRBV29-1	SAAELYNEQF
TRBJ1-5	TRBV2	ASRPDSAGNQPQH
TRBJ2-3	TRBV5-4	ASSPPSGVTDTQY